This TCR beta chain was recovered during a study of response to subunit inactivated influenza vaccine. The CDR3 has 13 residues. J lost 0 bases, V lost 6 bases, and 4 bases had no gene match. Germline-derived CDR1 and CDR2 are SQVTM and ANQGSEA. TCRdb re-called the RT-PCR reads through MiXCR, storing one row per CDR3 protein. Of hundreds of thousands of distinct CDR3 sequences in the sample, 7.6% are singletons; the top ten hold 10% to 15%. Findings and caveats of the study: Authors suggested each seasonal flu vaccination may recruit only limited numbers of new T cells.

As for this clonotype: Its target is not known.

The sequence came from a man aged 45 to 70 who received an inactivated influenza vaccine. This material consisted of PBMCs from blood, taken 23 to 25 months after vaccination. J is TRBJ1-2 and V is TRBV29-1; 7 bases are a match to TRBD1. The CDR3 DNA is TGCAGCGTGAGGGGGCTGGCTAACTATGGCTACACCTTC. Its translation: CSVRGLANYGYTF.